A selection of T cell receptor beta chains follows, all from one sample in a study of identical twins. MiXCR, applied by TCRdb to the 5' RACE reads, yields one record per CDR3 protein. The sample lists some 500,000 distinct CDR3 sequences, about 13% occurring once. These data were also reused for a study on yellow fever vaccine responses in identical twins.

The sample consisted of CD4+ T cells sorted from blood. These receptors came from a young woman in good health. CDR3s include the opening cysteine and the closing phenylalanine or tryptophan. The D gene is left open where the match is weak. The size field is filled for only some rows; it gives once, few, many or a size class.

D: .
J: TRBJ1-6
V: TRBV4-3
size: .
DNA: TGCGCCAGCAGCCAAGGAAGGGCAGGGGAGTCACCCCTCCACTTT
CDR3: CASSQGRAGESPLHF

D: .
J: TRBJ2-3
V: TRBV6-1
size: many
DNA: TGTGCCAGCAGTGCGGATCCGATCGATACGCAGTATTTT
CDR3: CASSADPIDTQYF

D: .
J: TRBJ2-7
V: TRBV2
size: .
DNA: TGTGCCAGCAGTCCCCGGACACAGACCTACGAGCAGTACTTC
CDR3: CASSPRTQTYEQYF

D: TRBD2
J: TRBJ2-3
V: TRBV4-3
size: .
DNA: TGCGCCAGCAGCCAAGATTTGGGTAGCGGGAGTTCAGATACGCAGTATTTT
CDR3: CASSQDLGSGSSDTQYF

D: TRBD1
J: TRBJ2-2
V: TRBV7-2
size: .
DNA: TGTGCCAGCAGCACCAGACAGGGGGTCACCGGGGAGCTGTTTTTT
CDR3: CASSTRQGVTGELFF

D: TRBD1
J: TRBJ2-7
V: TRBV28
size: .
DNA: TGTGCCAGCAGTTTGGACAGGGTGGTCGACGAGCAGTACTTC
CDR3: CASSLDRVVDEQYF

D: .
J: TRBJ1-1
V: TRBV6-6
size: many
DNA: TGTGCCAGCGGACCCCGGGAGAAGTTTGAAGCTTTCTTT
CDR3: CASGPREKFEAFF

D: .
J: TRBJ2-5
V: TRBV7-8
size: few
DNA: TGTGCCAGCAGCTTAGGTCCTGGAGAGACCCAGTACTTC
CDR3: CASSLGPGETQYF

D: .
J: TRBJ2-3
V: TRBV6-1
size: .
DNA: TGTGCCAGCAGATCTCTCCCAGGAGATACGCAGTATTTT
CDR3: CASRSLPGDTQYF

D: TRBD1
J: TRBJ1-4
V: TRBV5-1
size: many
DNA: TGCGCCAGCAGCTTGGAGGGACAGGGGCCTAATGAAAAACTGTTTTTT
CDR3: CASSLEGQGPNEKLFF

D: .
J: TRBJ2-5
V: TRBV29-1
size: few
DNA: TGCAGCGTTGATGGGTCTTTCGGGGAAGAGACCCAGTACTTC
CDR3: CSVDGSFGEETQYF

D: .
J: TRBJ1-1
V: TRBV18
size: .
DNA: TGTGCCAGCTCACCGAGGGGACATGGGTCGAACACTGAAGCTTTCTTT
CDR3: CASSPRGHGSNTEAFF

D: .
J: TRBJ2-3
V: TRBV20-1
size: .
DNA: TGCAGTGCTAGAGATAGTGGGGTAGATACGCAGTATTTT
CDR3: CSARDSGVDTQYF

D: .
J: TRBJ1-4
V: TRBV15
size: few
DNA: TGTGCCACCAGCAGAGTGGGGGCAACTAATGAAAAACTGTTTTTT
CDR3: CATSRVGATNEKLFF

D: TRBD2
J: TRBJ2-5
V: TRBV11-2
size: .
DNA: TGTGCCAGCAGCTTAATCCTAGCGGGCACCGGGGAGACCCAGTACTTC
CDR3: CASSLILAGTGETQYF

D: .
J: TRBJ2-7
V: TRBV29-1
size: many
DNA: TGCAGCGTTGAAGAGCCTACCGGGACGCAGGGGAGTCCCCACGAGCAGTACTTC
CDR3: CSVEEPTGTQGSPHEQYF

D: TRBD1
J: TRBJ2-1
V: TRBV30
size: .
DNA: TGTGCCTGGAGTCTAATTCGGACAGGGTTTTATGAGCAGTTCTTC
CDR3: CAWSLIRTGFYEQFF

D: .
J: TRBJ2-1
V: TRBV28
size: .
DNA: TGTGCCAGCAGTTCAACGTCTGGACGGTACAATGAGCAGTTCTTC
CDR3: CASSSTSGRYNEQFF

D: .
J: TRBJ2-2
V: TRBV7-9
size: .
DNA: TGTGCCAGCAGCCCAGAATCCTGGGATAACACCGGGGAGCTGTTTTTT
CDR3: CASSPESWDNTGELFF

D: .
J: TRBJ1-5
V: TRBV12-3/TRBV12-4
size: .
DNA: TGTGCCAGCAGTTTGGCTCTCGGCCAGGGTACGTGGCAGCCCCAGCATTTT
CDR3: CASSLALGQGTWQPQHF

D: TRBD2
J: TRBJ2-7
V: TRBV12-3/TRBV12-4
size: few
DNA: TGTGCCAGCAGTCCCGGGACTAGGCTGGAGGCCTCGTACGAGCAGTACTTC
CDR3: CASSPGTRLEASYEQYF

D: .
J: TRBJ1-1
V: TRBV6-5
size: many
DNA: TGTGCCAGCAGTTACTTGGGGGGGAAGGCTGAAGCTTTCTTT
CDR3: CASSYLGGKAEAFF

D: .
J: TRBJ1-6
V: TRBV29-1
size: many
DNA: TGCAGCGTTGGGCAGGGGAATTCACCCCTCCACTTT
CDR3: CSVGQGNSPLHF

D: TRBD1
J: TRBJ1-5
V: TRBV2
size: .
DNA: TGTGCCAGCAGTGATACTTGGACAGGGGGCAATCAGCCCCAGCATTTT
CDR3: CASSDTWTGGNQPQHF

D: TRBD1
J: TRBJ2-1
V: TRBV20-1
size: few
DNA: TGCAGTGCTAGGGGGGACAGGGGTCTGGATGAGCAGTTCTTC
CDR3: CSARGDRGLDEQFF

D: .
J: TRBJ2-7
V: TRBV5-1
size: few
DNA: TGCGCCAGCAGCTTGGATTCTGGGGGGGCGGTCGAGCAGTACTTC
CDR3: CASSLDSGGAVEQYF

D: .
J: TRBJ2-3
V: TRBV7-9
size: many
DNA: TGTGCCAGCAGTGCCACTAGCACAGATACGCAGTATTTT
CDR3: CASSATSTDTQYF

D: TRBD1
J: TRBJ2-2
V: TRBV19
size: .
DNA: TGTGCCAGTAGTCAGGGGGTAGCTTCCGGGGAGCTGTTTTTT
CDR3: CASSQGVASGELFF

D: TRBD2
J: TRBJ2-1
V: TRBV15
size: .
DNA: TGTGCCACCAGCAGAGGACTAGCGGGCAATGAGCAGTTCTTC
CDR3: CATSRGLAGNEQFF

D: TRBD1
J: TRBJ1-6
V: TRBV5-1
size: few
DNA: TGCGCCAGCAGCCTGACAGGGGCCCTGAATTCACCCCTCCACTTT
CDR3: CASSLTGALNSPLHF

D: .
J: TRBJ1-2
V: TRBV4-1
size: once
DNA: TGCGCCAGCAGCCAAGGGCAGGGCGGTAACTATGGCTACACCTTC
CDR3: CASSQGQGGNYGYTF

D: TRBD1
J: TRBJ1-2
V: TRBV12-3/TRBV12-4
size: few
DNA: TGTGCCAGCAGTGCACAGGGGGACGCCGTCTCTGGCTACACCTTC
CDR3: CASSAQGDAVSGYTF

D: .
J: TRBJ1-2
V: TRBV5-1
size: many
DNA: TGCGCCAGCAGCTTGGTCCCGGGAAACTATGGCTACACCTTC
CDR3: CASSLVPGNYGYTF

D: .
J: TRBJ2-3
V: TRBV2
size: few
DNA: TGTGCCAGCAGTGTAGTCCCGGGGAGCACAGATACGCAGTATTTT
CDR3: CASSVVPGSTDTQYF

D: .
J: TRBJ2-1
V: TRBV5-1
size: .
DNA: TGCGCCAGCAGCTTGGGACTACCAAGTGGCAATGAGCAGTTCTTC
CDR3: CASSLGLPSGNEQFF

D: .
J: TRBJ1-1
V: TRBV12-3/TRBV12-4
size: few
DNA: TGTGCCAGCAGTCCAGGGGTCGGGGGCGCTGAAGCTTTCTTT
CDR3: CASSPGVGGAEAFF

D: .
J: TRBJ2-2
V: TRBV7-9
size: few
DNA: TGTGCCAGCAGGGGTCCCACGAACACCGGGGAGCTGTTTTTT
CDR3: CASRGPTNTGELFF

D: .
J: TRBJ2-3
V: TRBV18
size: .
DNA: TGTGCCAGCTCAGGAGGGTCACTGGTTACGCAGTATTTT
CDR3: CASSGGSLVTQYF

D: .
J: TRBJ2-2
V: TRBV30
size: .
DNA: TGTGCCTGGACCAGGGACGGGGGGCCCACCGGGGAGCTGTTTTTT
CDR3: CAWTRDGGPTGELFF

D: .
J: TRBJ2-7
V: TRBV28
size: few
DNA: TGTGCCAGCAGTTCGGAGGTTAGCGGAAGATACGAGCAGTACTTC
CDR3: CASSSEVSGRYEQYF

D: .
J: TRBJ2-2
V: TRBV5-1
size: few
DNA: TGCGCCAGCAGACAAGGAGGGGGGGACGCCGGGGAGCTGTTTTTT
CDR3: CASRQGGGDAGELFF

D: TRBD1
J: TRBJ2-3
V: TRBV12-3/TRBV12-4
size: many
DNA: TGTGCCAGTCAGGGGGCCCCAGATACGCAGTATTTT
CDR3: CASQGAPDTQYF

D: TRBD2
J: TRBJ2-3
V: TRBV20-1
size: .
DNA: TGCAGTGTGGATAGCGGGGCAATAGATACGCAGTATTTT
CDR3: CSVDSGAIDTQYF